The entry that follows covers one T cell receptor beta chain sequence. Its antigen is unknown. The germline V and J ends were trimmed by 2 bases and 5 bases, with 11 bases remaining between them. The CDR3 covers 13 residues. CDR1 is GTSNPN, CDR2 SVGIG, per germline (reference sequence). The treatment is: over 15 received Ad26.COV2.S at low or high dose, single or two shots; 5 received placebo; per-sample allocation not given. Day 63 following the first vaccine or placebo injection was when the samples were taken. The record originates from a study of Ad26.COV2.S vaccination and SARS-CoV-2 variants. Profiling relied on immunoSEQ multiplex PCR, and the TCRdb table lists in-frame clones only, not all of them. Seen here are fewer than 900,000 clones, about 89% observed once, and the top ten hold about 1.5%. Broader study findings: Participants given vaccine showed non-spike TCR breadth similar to that of placebo recipients. People given the vaccine had a wider spike-specific TCR breadth than placebo recipients did.

The sample in question was peripheral blood, obtained in a trial of Ad26.COV2.S vaccine versus placebo. The V call is TRBV30, the J call TRBJ2-3; possible D gene TRBD2, 6 bases. The receptor was isolated from a person aged 18 to 59 who received the Ad26.COV2.S COVID-19 vaccine or a placebo. CDR3 nucleotides: TGTGCCTGGAGTACCGGACTACAAGATACGCAGTATTTT. Translation gives CAWSTGLQDTQYF.